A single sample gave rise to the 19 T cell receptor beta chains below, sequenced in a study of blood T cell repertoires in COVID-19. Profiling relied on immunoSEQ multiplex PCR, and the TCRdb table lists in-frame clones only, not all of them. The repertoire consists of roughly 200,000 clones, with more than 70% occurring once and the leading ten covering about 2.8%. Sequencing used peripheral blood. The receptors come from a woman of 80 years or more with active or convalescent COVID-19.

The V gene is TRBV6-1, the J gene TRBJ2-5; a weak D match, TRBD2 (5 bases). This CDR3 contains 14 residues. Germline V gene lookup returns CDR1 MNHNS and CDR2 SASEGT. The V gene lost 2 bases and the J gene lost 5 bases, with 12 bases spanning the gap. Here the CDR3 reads CASSESGNGETQYF. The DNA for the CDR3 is TGTGCCAGCAGTGAATCGGGAAATGGGGAGACCCAGTACTTC.

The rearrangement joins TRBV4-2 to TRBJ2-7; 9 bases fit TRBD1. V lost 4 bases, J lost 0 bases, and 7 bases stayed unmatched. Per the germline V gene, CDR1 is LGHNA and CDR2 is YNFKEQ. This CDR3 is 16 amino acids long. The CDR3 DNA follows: TGTGCCAGCAGCCTAGAGGGGACAGGGATCTCCTACGAGCAGTACTTC. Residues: CASSLEGTGISYEQYF.

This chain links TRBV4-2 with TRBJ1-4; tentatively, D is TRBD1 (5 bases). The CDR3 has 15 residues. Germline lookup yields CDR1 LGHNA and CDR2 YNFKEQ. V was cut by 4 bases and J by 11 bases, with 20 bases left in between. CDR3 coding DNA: TGTGCCAGCAGCCTGGGGCGGGGGGAAGATGGGAAACTGTTTTTT. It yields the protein CASSLGRGEDGKLFF.

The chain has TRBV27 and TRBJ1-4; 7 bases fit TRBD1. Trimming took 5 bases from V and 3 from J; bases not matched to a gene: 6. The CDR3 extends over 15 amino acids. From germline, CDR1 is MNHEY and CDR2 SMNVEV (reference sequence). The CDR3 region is CASSPLGTANEKLFF. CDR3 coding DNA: TGTGCCAGCAGTCCCCTCGGGACAGCTAATGAAAAACTGTTTTTT.

CDR3 nucleotide sequence: TGTGCCAGTAGTAACAGGGCGGGGGAGGAAAAACTGTTTTTT. Translation: CASSNRAGEEKLFF. V and J are TRBV19 and TRBJ1-4; TRBD1 might be the D (6 bases). Germline V lookup: CDR1 LNHDA, CDR2 SQIVND (reference sequence). CDR3 length equals 14 residues. Trimming took 4 bases from V and 8 from J, leaving 14 bases between them.

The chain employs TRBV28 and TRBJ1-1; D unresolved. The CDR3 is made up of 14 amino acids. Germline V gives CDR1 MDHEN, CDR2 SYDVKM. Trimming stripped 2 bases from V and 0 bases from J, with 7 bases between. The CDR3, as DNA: TGTGCCAGCAGTTTAGTACTTTTGAACACTGAAGCTTTCTTT. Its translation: CASSLVLLNTEAFF.

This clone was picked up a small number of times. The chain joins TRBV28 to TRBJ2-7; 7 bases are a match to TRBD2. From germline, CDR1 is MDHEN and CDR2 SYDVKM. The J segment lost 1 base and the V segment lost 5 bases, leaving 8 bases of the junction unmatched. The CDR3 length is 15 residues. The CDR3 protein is CASSPPTGLSYEQYF. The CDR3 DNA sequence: TGTGCCAGCAGTCCCCCAACGGGACTATCCTACGAGCAGTACTTC.

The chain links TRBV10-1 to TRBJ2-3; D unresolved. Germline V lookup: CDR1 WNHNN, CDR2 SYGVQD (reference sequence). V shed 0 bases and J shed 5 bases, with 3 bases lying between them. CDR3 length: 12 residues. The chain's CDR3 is CASSESLDTQYF. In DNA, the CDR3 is TGCGCCAGCAGTGAGTCTCTAGATACGCAGTATTTT.

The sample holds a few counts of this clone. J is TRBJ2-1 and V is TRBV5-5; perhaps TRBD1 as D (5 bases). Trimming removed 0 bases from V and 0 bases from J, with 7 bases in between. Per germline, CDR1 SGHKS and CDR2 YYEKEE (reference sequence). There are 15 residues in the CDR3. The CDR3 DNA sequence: TGTGCCAGCAGCTTGGGGGGCAGCTCCTACAATGAGCAGTTCTTC. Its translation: CASSLGGSSYNEQFF.

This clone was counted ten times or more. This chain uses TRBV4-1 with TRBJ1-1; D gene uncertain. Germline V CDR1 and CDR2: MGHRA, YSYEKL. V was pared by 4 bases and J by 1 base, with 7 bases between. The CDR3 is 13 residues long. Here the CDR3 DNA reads TGCGCCAGCAGCCCACAGCCGAACACTGAAGCTTTCTTT. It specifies CASSPQPNTEAFF.

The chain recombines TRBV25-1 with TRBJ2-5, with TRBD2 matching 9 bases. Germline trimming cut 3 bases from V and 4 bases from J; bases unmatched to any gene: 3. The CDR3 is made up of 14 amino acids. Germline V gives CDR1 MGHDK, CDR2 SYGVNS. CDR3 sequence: CASSDSLAGETQYF. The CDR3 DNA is TGTGCCAGCAGTGACTCACTAGCGGGAGAGACCCAGTACTTC. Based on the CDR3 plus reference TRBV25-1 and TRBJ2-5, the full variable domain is EADIYQTPRYLVIGTGKKITLECSQTMGHDKMYWYQQDPGMELHLIHYSYGVNSTEKGDLSSESTVSRIRTEHFPLTLESARPSHTSQYLCASSDSLAGETQYFGPGTRLLVL.

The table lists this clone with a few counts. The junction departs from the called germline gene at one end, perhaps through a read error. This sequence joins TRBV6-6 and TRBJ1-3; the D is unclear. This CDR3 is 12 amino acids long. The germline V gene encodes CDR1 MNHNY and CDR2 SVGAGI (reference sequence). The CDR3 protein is CASTGNPKSYSF. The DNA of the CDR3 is TGTGCCAGCACGGGAAATCCAAAGTCGTACAGCTTT.

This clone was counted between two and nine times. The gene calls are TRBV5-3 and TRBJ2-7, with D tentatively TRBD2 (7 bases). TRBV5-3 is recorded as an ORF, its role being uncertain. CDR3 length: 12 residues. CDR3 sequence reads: CGGQGPGGEQYF. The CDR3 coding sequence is TGTGGGGGGCAGGGCCCGGGGGGCGAGCAGTACTTC.

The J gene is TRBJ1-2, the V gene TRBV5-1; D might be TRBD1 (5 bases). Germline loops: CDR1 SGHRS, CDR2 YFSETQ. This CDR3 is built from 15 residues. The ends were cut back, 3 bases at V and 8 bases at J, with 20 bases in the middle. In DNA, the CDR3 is TGCGCCAGCAGCTCCCCCGGAGGGGCCCCCCAGGGCTACACCTTC. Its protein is CASSSPGGAPQGYTF.

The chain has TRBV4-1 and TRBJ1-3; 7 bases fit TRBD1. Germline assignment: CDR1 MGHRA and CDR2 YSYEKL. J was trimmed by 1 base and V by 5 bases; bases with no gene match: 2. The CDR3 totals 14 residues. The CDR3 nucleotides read TGCGCCAGCAGCACGACAGGGTCTGGAAACACCATATATTTT. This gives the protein CASSTTGSGNTIYF.

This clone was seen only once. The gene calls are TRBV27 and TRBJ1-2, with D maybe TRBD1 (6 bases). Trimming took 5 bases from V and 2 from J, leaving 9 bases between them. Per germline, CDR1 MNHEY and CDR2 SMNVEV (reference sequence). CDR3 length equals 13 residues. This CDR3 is CASSRTANYGYTF. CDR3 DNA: TGTGCCAGCAGTCGGACAGCGAACTATGGCTACACCTTC.

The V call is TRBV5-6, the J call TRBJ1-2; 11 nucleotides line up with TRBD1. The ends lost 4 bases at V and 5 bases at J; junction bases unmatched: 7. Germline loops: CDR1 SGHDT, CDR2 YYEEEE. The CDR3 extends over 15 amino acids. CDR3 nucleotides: TGTGCCAGCAGCCAGTCGGGACAGGGGGGATATGGCTACACCTTC. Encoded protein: CASSQSGQGGYGYTF.

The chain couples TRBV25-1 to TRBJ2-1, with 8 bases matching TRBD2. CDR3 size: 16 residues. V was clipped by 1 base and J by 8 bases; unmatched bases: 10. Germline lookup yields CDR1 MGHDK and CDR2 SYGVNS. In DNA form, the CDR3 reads TGTGCCAGCAGTGAATTCGGGAGGGACAATAAAGATGAGCAGTTCTTC. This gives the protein CASSEFGRDNKDEQFF.

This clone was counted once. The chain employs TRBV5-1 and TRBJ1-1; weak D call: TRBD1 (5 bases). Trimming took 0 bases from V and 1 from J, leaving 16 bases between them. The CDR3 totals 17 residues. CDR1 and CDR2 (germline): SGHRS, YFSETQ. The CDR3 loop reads CASSLAPWGEGNTEAFF. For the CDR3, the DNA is TGCGCCAGCAGCTTGGCCCCCTGGGGGGAGGGGAACACTGAAGCTTTCTTT.